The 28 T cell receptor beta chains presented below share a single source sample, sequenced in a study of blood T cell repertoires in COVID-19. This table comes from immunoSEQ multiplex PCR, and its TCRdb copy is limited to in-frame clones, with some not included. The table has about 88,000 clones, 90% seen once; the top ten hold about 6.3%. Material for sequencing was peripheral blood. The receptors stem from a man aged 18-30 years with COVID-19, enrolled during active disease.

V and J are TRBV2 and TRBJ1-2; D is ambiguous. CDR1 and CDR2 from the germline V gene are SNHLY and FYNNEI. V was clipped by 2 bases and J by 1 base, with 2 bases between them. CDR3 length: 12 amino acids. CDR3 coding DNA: TGTGCCAGCAGTGAATATAACTATGGCTACACCTTC. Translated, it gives CASSEYNYGYTF.

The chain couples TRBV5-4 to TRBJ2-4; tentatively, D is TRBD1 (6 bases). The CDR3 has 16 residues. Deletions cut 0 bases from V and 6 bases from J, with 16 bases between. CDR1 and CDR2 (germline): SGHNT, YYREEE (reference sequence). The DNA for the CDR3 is TGTGCCAGCAGCTTGGGGGTGACAGGCTCGGGAAACATTCAGTACTTC. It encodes CASSLGVTGSGNIQYF. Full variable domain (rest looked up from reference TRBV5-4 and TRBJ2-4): ETGVTQSPTHLIKTRGQQVTLRCSSQSGHNTVSWYQQALGQGPQFIFQYYREEENGRGNFPPRFSGLQFPNYSSELNVNALELDDSALYLCASSLGVTGSGNIQYFGAGTRLSVL.

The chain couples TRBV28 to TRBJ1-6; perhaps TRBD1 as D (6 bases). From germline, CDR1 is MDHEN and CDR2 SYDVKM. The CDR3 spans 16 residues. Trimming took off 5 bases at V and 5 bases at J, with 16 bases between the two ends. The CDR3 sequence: CASSPLGGPNNSPLHF. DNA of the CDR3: TGTGCCAGCAGTCCCTTAGGGGGTCCTAATAATTCACCCCTCCACTTT.

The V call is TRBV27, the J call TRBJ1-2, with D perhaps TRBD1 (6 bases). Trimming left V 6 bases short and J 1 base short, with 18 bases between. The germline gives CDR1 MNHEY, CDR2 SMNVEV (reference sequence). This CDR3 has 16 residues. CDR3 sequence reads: CASSQTQTGSNYGYTF. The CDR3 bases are TGTGCCAGCAGCCAAACCCAGACAGGCAGTAACTATGGCTACACCTTC.

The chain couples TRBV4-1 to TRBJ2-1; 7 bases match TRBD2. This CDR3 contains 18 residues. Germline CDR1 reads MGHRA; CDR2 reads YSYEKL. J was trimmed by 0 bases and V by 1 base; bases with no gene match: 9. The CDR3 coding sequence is TGCGCCAGCAGCCAAGGCGCCCAAGCGGGACGCTCCTACAATGAGCAGTTCTTC. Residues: CASSQGAQAGRSYNEQFF.

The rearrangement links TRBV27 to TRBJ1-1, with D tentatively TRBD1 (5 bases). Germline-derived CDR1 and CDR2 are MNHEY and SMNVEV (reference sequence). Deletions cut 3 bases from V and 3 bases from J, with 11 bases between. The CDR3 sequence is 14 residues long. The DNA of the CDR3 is TGTGCCAGCAGTTTCAATGGCAGGGACACTGAAGCTTTCTTT. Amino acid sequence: CASSFNGRDTEAFF.

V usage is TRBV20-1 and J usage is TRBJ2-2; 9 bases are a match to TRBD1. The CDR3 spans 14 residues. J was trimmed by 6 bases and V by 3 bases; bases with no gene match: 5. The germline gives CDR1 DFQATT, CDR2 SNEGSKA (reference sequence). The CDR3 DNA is TGCAGTGCTAGTGGTGGGACAGGGCCCGGGGAGCTGTTTTTT. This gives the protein CSASGGTGPGELFF.

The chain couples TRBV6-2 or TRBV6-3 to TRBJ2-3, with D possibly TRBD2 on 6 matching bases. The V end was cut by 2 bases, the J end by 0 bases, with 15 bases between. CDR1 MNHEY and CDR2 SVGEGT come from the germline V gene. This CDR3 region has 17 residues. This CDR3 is CASSYGGFGTSTDTQYF. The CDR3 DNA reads TGTGCCAGCAGTTACGGAGGTTTCGGGACTAGCACAGATACGCAGTATTTT.

The CDR3 region is CASASGGHGYTF. CDR3 bases: TGTGCCAGCGCGTCAGGGGGACATGGCTACACCTTC. This chain links TRBV27 with TRBJ1-2; 7 positions agree with TRBD1. The CDR3 contains 12 residues. The J segment lost 6 bases and the V segment lost 8 bases, leaving 6 bases of the junction unmatched. The germline gives CDR1 MNHEY, CDR2 SMNVEV (reference sequence).

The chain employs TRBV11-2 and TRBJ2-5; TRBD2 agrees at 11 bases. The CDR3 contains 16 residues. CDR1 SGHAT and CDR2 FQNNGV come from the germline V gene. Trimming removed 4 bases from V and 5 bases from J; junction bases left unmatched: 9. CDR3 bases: TGTGCCAGCAGCTCCAGTCAACTAGCGGGAGTGGAGACCCAGTACTTC. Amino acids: CASSSSQLAGVETQYF.

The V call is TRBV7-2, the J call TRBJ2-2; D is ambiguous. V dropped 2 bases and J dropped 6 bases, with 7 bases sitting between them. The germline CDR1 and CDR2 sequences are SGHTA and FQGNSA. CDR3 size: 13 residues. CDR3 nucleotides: TGTGCCAGCAGCTTAACATTACCCGGGGAGCTGTTTTTT. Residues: CASSLTLPGELFF.

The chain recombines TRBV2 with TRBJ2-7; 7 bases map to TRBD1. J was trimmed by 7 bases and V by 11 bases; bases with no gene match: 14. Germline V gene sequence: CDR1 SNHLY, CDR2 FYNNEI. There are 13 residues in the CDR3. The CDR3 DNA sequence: TGTGCCGGAACACGGGACAGCAATTCTGAGCAGTACTTC. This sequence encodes CAGTRDSNSEQYF.

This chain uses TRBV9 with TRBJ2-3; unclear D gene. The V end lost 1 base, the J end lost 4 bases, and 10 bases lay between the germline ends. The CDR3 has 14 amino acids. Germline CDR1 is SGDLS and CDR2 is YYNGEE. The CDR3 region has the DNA TGTGCCAGCAGCGTAAGAATTAGCCCAGATACGCAGTATTTT. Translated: CASSVRISPDTQYF.

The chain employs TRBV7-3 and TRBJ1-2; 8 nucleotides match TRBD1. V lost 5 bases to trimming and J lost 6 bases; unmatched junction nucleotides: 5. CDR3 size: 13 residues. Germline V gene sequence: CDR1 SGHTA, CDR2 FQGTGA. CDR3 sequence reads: CASSPGQGNGYTF. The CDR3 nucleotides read TGTGCCAGCAGCCCAGGACAGGGCAATGGCTACACCTTC.

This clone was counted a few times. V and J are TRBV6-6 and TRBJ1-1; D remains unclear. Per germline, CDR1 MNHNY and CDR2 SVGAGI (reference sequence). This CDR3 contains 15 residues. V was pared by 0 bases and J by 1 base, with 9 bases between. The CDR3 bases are TGTGCCAGCAGTTACTCAGACATTTGGAACACTGAAGCTTTCTTT. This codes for CASSYSDIWNTEAFF.

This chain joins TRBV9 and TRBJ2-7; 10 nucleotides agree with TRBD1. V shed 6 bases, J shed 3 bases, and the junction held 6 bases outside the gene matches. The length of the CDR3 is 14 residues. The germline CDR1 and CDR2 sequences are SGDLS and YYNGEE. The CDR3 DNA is TGTGCCAGCAATCCGGGACAGGGGAACTACGAGCAGTACTTC. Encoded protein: CASNPGQGNYEQYF.

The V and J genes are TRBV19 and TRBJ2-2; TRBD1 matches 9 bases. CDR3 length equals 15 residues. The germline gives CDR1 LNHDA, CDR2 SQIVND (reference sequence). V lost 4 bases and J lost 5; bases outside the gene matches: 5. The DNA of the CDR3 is TGTGCCAGTAGTACCCTAGGACAGGGGACCGGGGAGCTGTTTTTT. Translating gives CASSTLGQGTGELFF.

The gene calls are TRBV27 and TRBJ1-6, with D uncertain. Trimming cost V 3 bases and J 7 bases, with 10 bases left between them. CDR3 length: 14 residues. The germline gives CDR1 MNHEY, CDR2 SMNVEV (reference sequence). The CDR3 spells CASSFRHGNSPLHF. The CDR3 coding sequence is TGTGCCAGCAGTTTCCGACATGGGAATTCACCCCTCCACTTT.

CDR3 sequence: CASSFGSYEQYF. In DNA form, the CDR3 reads TGTGCCAGCAGCTTCGGGTCCTACGAGCAGTACTTC. The chain joins TRBV7-8 to TRBJ2-7; D is undetermined. CDR3 size: 12 residues. The germline gives CDR1 SGHVS, CDR2 FQNEAQ. V lost 3 bases, J lost 1 base, and 4 bases lay in between.

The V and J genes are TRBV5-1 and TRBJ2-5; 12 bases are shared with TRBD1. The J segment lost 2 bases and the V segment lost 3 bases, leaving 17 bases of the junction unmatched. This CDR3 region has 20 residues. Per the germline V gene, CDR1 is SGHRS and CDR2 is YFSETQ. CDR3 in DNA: TGCGCCAGCAGCTGGGGTACTGGGACAGGGGGCAGGGATCCTCAAGAGACCCAGTACTTC. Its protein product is CASSWGTGTGGRDPQETQYF.

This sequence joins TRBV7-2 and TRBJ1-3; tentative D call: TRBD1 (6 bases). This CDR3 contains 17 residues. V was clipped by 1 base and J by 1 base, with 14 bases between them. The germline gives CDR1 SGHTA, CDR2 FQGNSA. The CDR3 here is CASSLERGARSGNTIYF. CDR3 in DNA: TGTGCCAGCAGCTTAGAGCGGGGGGCGCGTTCTGGAAACACCATATATTTT.

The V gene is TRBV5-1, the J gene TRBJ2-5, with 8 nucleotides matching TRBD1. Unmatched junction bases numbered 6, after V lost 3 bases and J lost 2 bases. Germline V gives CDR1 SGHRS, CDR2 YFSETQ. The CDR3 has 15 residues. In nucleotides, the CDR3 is TGCGCCAGCAGCTCAGCCGGGACAGGTCAAGAGACCCAGTACTTC. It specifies CASSSAGTGQETQYF.

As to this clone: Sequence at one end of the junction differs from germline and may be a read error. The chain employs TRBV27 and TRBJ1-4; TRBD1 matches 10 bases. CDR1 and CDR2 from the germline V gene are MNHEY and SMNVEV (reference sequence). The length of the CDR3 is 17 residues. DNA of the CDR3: TGTGCCAGCAGCCGACTGGGACAGGGGCGGGGGGGTGAAAAACTGCTTTTT. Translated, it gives CASSRLGQGRGGEKLLF.

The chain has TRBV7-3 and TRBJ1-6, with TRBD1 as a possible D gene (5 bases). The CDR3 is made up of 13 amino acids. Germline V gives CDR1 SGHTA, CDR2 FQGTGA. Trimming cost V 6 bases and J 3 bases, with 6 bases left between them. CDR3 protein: CASRTDYNSPLHF. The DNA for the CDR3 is TGTGCCAGCAGGACAGACTATAATTCACCCCTCCACTTT.

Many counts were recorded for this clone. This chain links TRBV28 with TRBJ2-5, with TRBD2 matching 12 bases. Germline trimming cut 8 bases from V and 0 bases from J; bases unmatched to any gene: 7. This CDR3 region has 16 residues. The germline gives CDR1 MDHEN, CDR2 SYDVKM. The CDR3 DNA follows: TGTGCCAGCGGGACCAGGACTAGCGGGAACCAAGAGACCCAGTACTTC. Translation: CASGTRTSGNQETQYF.

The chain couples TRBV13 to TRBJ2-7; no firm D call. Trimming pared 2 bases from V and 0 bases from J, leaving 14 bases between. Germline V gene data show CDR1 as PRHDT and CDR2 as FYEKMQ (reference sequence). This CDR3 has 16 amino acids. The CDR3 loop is CASSLSPRAPSYEQYF. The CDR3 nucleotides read TGTGCCAGCAGCTTATCTCCGCGAGCCCCCTCCTACGAGCAGTACTTC. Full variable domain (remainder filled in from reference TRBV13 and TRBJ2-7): AAGVIQSPRHLIKEKRETATLKCYPIPRHDTVYWYQQGPGQDPQFLISFYEKMQSDKGSIPDRFSAQQFSDYHSELNMSSLELGDSALYFCASSLSPRAPSYEQYFGPGTRLTVT.

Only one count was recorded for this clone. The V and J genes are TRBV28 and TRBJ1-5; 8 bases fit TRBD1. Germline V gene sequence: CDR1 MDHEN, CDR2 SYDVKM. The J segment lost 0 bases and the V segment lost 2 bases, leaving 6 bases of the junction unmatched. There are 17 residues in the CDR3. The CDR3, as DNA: TGTGCCAGCAGTTTAGTAAGACAGGGGTATAGCAATCAGCCCCAGCATTTT. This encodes CASSLVRQGYSNQPQHF.

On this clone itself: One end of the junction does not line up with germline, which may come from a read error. The CDR3 region has the DNA TGTGCCAGCAGCCCCCTCTCCCACGAGCAGTACTTC. It codes for CASSPLSHEQYF. The chain combines TRBV7-2 with TRBJ2-7; D remains ambiguous. The germline CDR1 and CDR2 sequences are SGHTA and FQGNSA. CDR3 size: 12 residues.